This entry concerns a single T cell receptor beta chain. This record comes from a study of blood T cell repertoires in COVID-19. As for the study in general: The samples span acute and convalescent COVID-19 from the United States, Italy and Spain. Sample material is recorded as cDNA or gDNA derived from T cells, B-cell-depleted T cells, or PBMCs.

Produced via immunoSEQ multiplex PCR; TCRdb's table is partial and in-frame only. Of approximately 130,000 clones in the sample, around 90% were seen once. Sample: peripheral blood. The clonotype originates from a human donor in a cohort sampled during active COVID-19.

CDR3 amino acids: CASSPQRSGSAQYF. The CDR3 DNA reads as TGTGCCAGCAGCCCACAAAGGTCAGGGTCAGCGCAGTACTTC. The chain is built from TRBV7-9 and TRBJ2-7, with TRBD1 as a possible D gene (5 bases). The CDR3 runs to 14 residues. V was cut by 5 bases and J by 9 bases, with 20 bases left in between. Germline CDR1 and CDR2: SEHNR and FQNEAQ (reference sequence).